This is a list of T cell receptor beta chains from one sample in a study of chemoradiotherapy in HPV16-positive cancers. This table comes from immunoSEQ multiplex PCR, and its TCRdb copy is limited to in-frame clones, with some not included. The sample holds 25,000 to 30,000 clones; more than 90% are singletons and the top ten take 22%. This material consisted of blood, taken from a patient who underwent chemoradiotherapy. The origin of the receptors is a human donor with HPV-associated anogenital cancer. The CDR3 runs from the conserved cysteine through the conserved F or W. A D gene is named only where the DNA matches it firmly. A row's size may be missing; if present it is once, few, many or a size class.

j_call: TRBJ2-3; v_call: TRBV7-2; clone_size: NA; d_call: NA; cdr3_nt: TGTGCCAGCAGACACGCCGGGATGGAGCAGTATTTT; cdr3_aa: CASRHAGMEQYF
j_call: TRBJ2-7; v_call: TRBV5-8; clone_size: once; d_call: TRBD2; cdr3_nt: TGTGCCAGCAGCTTGGACGGACTAGCGGGTTCCTACGAGCAGTACTTC; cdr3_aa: CASSLDGLAGSYEQYF
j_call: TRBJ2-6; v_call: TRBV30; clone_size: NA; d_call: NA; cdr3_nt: TGTGCCTGGGGGGGACCAAGCTCTGGGGCCAACGTCCTGACTTTC; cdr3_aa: CAWGGPSSGANVLTF
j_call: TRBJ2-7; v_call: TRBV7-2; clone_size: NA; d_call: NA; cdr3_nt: TGTGCCAGCAGCCTCACCCCGGGGATCGACGAGCAGTACTTC; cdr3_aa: CASSLTPGIDEQYF
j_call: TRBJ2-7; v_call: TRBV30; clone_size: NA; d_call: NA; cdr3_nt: TGTGCCTGGAGTGACGGGCAGGGGAGCTACGAGCAGTACTTC; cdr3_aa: CAWSDGQGSYEQYF
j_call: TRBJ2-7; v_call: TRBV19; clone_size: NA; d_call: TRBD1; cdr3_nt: TGTGCCAGTAGTATTCGGACAGGGGGAAACAACGAGCAGTACTTC; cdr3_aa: CASSIRTGGNNEQYF
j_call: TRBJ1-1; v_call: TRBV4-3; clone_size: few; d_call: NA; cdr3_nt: TGCGCCAGCAGCCGCAGGAACAGCTACACTGAAGCTTTCTTT; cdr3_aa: CASSRRNSYTEAFF
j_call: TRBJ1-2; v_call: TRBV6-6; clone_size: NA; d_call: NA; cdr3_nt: TGTGCCAGCAGCCCTTCGTCGGGGGGCGGTAATGGCTACACCTTC; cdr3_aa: CASSPSSGGGNGYTF
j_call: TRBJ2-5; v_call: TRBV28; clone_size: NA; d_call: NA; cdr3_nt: TGTGCCAGCAGTCCCCAGGGGCTCCAAGAGACCCAGTACTTC; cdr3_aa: CASSPQGLQETQYF
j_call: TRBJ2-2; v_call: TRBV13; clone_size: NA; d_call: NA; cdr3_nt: TGTGCCAGCAGTTGGAACACCGGGGAGCTGTTTTTT; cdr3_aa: CASSWNTGELFF
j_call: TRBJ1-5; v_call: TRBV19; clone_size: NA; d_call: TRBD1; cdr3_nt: TGTGCCAGCGAAGACAGGGGCAATCAGCCCCAGCATTTT; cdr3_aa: CASEDRGNQPQHF
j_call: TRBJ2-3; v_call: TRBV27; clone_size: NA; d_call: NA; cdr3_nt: TGTGCCAGCAGTTTATCGAGAGGTGGTGGAGTGGATACGCAGTATTTT; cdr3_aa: CASSLSRGGGVDTQYF
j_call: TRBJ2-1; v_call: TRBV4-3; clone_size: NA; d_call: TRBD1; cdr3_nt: TGCGCCAGCAGCCAAGAGACAGGGCGCTCCTACAATGAGCAGTTCTTC; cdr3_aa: CASSQETGRSYNEQFF
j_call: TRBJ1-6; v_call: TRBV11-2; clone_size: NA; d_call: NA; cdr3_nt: TGTGCCAGCAGCTTAGATGTCAGCCTAAGCTCCTATAATTCACCCCTCCACTTT; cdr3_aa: CASSLDVSLSSYNSPLHF
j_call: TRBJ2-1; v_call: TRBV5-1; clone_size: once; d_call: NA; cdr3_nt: TGCGCCAGCTGCAAAGGGGATCCTCTTAGTAATGAGCAGTTCTTC; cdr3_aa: CASCKGDPLSNEQFF
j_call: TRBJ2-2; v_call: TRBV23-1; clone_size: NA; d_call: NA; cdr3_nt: TGCGCCAGCAGTCAATCGAGGACGAACACCGGGGAGCTGTTTTTT; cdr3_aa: CASSQSRTNTGELFF
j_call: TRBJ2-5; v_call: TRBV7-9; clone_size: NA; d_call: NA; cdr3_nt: TGTGCCAGCAGCCTGAGGTTTGGAACCAGGGGCCTACAAGAGACCCAGTACTTC; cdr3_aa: CASSLRFGTRGLQETQYF
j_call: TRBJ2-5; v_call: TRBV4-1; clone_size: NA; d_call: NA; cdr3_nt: TGCGCCAGCAGCCAAAGGTCCGTAGAGACCCAGTACTTC; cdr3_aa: CASSQRSVETQYF
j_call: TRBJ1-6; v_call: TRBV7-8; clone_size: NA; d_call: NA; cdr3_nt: TGTGCCAGCAGCTTAAGGTGGGATCTTGGGTCACCCCTCCACTTT; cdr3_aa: CASSLRWDLGSPLHF
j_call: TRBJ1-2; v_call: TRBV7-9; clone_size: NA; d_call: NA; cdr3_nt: TGTGCCAGCAGCTTAGTCGGGGCAACCTGGGGAGGCTACACCTTC; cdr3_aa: CASSLVGATWGGYTF
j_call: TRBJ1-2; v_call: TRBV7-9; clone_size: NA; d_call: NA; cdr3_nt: TGTGCCAGCAGCTCAACCGACCGTTATGGCTACACCTTC; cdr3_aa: CASSSTDRYGYTF
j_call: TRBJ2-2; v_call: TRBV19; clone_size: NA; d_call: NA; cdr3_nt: TGTGCCAGTAGTCGGCGGAACACCGGGGAGCTGTTTTTT; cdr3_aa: CASSRRNTGELFF
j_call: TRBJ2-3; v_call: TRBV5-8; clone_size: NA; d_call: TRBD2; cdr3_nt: TGTGCCAGCAGGTCAGCGGGAGGGCCGATAGATACGCAGTATTTT; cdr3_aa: CASRSAGGPIDTQYF
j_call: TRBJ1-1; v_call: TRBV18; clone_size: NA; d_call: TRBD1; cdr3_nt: TGTGCCAGCTCGGGACAGGGCCAGACGGGTGAAGCTTTCTTT; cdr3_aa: CASSGQGQTGEAFF
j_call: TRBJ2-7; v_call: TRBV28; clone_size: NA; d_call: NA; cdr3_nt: TGTGCCAGCAGTTTTCCAGGGTCACGCTACGAGCAGTACTTC; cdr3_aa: CASSFPGSRYEQYF
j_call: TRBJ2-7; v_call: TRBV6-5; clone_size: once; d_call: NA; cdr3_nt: TGTGCCAGCAGTTACGGCAGGGCTTCGGGCGAGCAGTACTTC; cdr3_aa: CASSYGRASGEQYF
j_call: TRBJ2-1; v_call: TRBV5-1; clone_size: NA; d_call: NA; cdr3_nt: TGCGCCAGCAGCTTGCCGAACAATGAGCAGTTCTTC; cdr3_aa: CASSLPNNEQFF
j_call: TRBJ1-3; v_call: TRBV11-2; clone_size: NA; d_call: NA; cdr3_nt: TGTGCCAGCAGCTTAGCCGGGGGAAACACCATATATTTT; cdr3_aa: CASSLAGGNTIYF
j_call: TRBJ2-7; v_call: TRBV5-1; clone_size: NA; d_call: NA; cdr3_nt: TGCGCCAGCAGCTTGGACGGAACCTACGAGCAGTACTTC; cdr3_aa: CASSLDGTYEQYF
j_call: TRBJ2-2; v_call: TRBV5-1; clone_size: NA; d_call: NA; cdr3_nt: TGCGCCAGCAGCCCGAGGGGCTTGGGCGGGGAGCTGTTTTTT; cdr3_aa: CASSPRGLGGELFF
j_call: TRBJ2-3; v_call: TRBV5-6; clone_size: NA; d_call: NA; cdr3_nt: TGTGCCAGCAGCCCACCACCGGACCTCCTGTGGACAGATACGCAGTATTTT; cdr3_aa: CASSPPPDLLWTDTQYF
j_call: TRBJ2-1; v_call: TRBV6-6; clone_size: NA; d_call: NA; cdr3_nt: TGTGCCAGCAGTACCAGCGGGGACGGAGGGGGGAATGAGCAGTTCTTC; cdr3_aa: CASSTSGDGGGNEQFF
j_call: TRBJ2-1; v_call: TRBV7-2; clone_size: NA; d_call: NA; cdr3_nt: TGTGCCAGCAGCCCCGAAATAGCGGTTAATGAGCAGTTCTTC; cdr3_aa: CASSPEIAVNEQFF
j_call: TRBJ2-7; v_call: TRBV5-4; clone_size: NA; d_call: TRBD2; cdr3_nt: TGTGCCAGCAGCTTGAGGAGGGGACTAGCGGGAGACCAGTACTTC; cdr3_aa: CASSLRRGLAGDQYF
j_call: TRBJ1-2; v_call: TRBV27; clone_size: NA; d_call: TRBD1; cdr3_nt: TGTGCCAGCAGAGGGGACAGGGCCCCTGGCTATGGCTACACCTTC; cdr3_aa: CASRGDRAPGYGYTF
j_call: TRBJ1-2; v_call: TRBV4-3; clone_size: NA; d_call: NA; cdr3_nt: TGCGCCAGCAGCCAAGAAGAGATCGGGAGGAACTATGGCTACACCTTC; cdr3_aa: CASSQEEIGRNYGYTF
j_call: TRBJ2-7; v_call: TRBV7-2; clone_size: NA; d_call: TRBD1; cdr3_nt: TGTGCCAGCAGCCCACTGGGACAGGGAGGTTCCCACGAGCAGTACTTC; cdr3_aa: CASSPLGQGGSHEQYF
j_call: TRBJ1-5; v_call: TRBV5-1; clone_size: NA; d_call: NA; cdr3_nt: TGCGCCAGCAGCCCGGGGACGGAGGATCAGCCCCAGCATTTT; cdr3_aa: CASSPGTEDQPQHF
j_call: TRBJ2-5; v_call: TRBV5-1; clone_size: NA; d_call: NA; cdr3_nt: TGCGCCAGCAGTCCCCGGACGGTGGGTTTAGAGACCCAGTACTTC; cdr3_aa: CASSPRTVGLETQYF
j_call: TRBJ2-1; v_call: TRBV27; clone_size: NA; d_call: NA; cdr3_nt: TGTGCCAGCAGTTCCGACCAGTACAATGAGCAGTTCTTC; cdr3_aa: CASSSDQYNEQFF
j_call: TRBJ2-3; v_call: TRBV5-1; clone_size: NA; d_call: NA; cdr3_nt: TGCGCCAGCAGCTTGGCTCGGGGGACCACCACAGATACGCAGTATTTT; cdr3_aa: CASSLARGTTTDTQYF
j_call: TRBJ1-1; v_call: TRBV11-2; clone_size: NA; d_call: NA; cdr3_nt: TGTGCCAGCAGCCTCCGGGGAGGGGGCACTGAAGCTTTCTTT; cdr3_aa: CASSLRGGGTEAFF